Here is one TCR beta chain with its context. The antigen is undetermined. The table came from immunoSEQ multiplex PCR; TCRdb's copy has only in-frame clones and leaves some out. The table has more than 60,000 clones, roughly 90% seen once. This specimen comes from a study of PD-L1 blockade in urothelial cancer. Across the study: Men with urothelial cancer arising in the bladder made up most of the roughly 30 patients.

CDR1 and CDR2 (germline): MDHEN, SYDVKM. V lost 4 bases and J lost 12, with 19 bases in between. The CDR3 loop spans 14 amino acids. Time point reported: peripheral blood 6 weeks after treatment start. Diagnoses among patients were locally advanced or metastatic urothelial carcinoma. Whole-study results and caveats: Durable-benefit patients showed greater tumor-associated blood clone expansion at 3 weeks.

J is TRBJ2-4 and V is TRBV28; D is perhaps TRBD2 (7 bases). The specimen was PBMCs, collected around atezolizumab (anti-PD-L1) treatment. The TCR comes from a man between 60 and 75 years old with urothelial cancer. CDR3: CASSSGGPGSDQYF. For the CDR3, the DNA is TGTGCCAGCAGTTCCGGGGGGCCAGGATCTGATCAGTACTTC.